The 21 T cell receptor beta chains reported below all come from one sample, sequenced in a study of blood T cells in healthy people across ages. Primed by a sample-barcoded 5' primer and a J-beta primer mix, a second PCR proceeded for about 6 to 12 cycles. MiXCR, run by TCRdb on the 5' RACE reads, gives a single entry per CDR3 protein. This sample has about 900,000 distinct CDR3 sequences, with under 50% found just once. Sequenced input: blood. These receptors came from a man younger than 40 in good health.

V and J are TRBV7-2 and TRBJ2-4, with a possible D match to TRBD1 (6 bases). Per the germline V gene, CDR1 is SGHTA and CDR2 is FQGNSA. Trimming pared 5 bases from V and 5 bases from J, leaving 22 bases between. CDR3 length equals 17 residues. The CDR3 DNA follows: TGTGCCAGCAGCCTACTCCCTGGGGGCGCCGGAGAAAACATTCAGTACTTC. Translated, it gives CASSLLPGGAGENIQYF.

The genes are TRBV6-6 and TRBJ2-4; D unclear. This CDR3 region has 16 residues. V was shortened by 4 bases and J by 0 bases, with 13 bases between the two germline ends. CDR1 and CDR2 from the germline V gene are MNHNY and SVGAGI (reference sequence). CDR3 in DNA: TGTGCCAGCAGTTCAGGACCGAGCGAAGCCAAAAACATTCAGTACTTC. Amino acid sequence: CASSSGPSEAKNIQYF.

This clonotype has just a few counts. The rearrangement uses TRBV7-2 and TRBJ1-6; unclear D gene. CDR3 length: 17 amino acids. Trimming left V 1 base short and J 6 bases short, with 16 bases between. CDR1 is SGHTA, CDR2 FQGNSA, per germline. This CDR3 is CASSLGGSKTLNSPLHF. Written as DNA, the CDR3 is TGTGCCAGCAGCTTAGGCGGGTCCAAGACTCTTAATTCACCCCTCCACTTT.

The chain uses TRBV4-1 and TRBJ1-5; D gene ambiguous. Germline V gene data show CDR1 as MGHRA and CDR2 as YSYEKL. The CDR3 consists of 15 residues. V lost 4 bases, J lost 0 bases, and 10 bases lay in between. CDR3 protein: CASSRVQDSNQPQHF. Here the CDR3 DNA reads TGCGCCAGCAGCCGAGTCCAGGATAGCAATCAGCCCCAGCATTTT.

The chain uses TRBV6-5 and TRBJ2-4; a possible D gene is TRBD1 (6 bases). The length of the CDR3 is 16 residues. Germline V gene lookup returns CDR1 MNHEY and CDR2 SVGAGI. Trimming left V 6 bases short and J 13 bases short, with 28 bases between. The CDR3 region has the DNA TGTGCCAGCAGGGGGACCGGGACAAGGGTCCTTTACGTGCAGTACTTC. Translated: CASRGTGTRVLYVQYF.

This clonotype was observed a handful of times. The chain has TRBV24-1 and TRBJ2-7, with 7 bases identical to TRBD1. V lost 4 bases and J lost 4; bases outside the gene matches: 9. This CDR3 contains 15 residues. Germline lookup yields CDR1 KGHDR and CDR2 SFDVKD. CDR3 nucleotide sequence: TGTGCCACCAGTGACTACCGAGGGGGCAGGTACGAGCAGTACTTC. Protein sequence: CATSDYRGGRYEQYF.

The chain uses TRBV4-3 and TRBJ2-1, with 11 nucleotides matching TRBD2. CDR1 is LGHNA, CDR2 YSLEER, per germline. Trimming at V came to 4 bases and at J to 2 bases, leaving 7 bases not matched to a gene. The CDR3 sequence is 17 residues long. The CDR3 spells CASSLEGLAGTYNEQFF. The CDR3 bases are TGCGCCAGCAGCCTCGAAGGACTAGCGGGCACCTACAATGAGCAGTTCTTC.

Many counts were recorded for this clonotype. This chain links TRBV3-1 with TRBJ2-2, with TRBD1 as a possible D gene (5 bases). The germline CDR1 and CDR2 sequences are LGHDT and YNNKEL (reference sequence). Trimming removed 2 bases at V and 4 bases at J, with 5 bases between. The CDR3 loop spans 13 amino acids. The CDR3 is CASSQQGTGELFF. Written as DNA, the CDR3 is TGTGCCAGCAGCCAACAGGGCACCGGGGAGCTGTTTTTT.

This chain joins TRBV5-8 and TRBJ2-7, with TRBD1 as a possible D gene (5 bases). The J call may be incorrect, as the DNA end agrees better with TRBJ2-5. Germline V CDR1 and CDR2: SGHTS, YDEGEE. The CDR3 has 15 amino acids. CDR3 sequence: CASSRQGLYQETQYF. The CDR3 nucleotides read TGTGCCAGCAGCCGGCAGGGATTGTACCAAGAGACCCAGTACTTC.

This rearrangement joins TRBV5-4 to TRBJ2-5; unclear D gene. V was shortened by 0 bases and J by 3 bases, with 12 bases between the two germline ends. CDR3 length: 15 amino acids. Germline CDR1 SGHNT, CDR2 YYREEE (reference sequence). The CDR3 DNA sequence: TGTGCCAGCAGCTTGGGGGTCAGGTCCGAAGAGACCCAGTACTTC. Translated: CASSLGVRSEETQYF.

This chain joins TRBV20-1 and TRBJ2-2; possibly TRBD1 or TRBD2 for D (5 bases each). Trimming took off 6 bases at V and 7 bases at J, with 15 bases between the two ends. Germline V CDR1 and CDR2: DFQATT, SNEGSKA (reference sequence). CDR3 size: 13 residues. The CDR3 here is CSAPVPGSGELFF. In DNA, the CDR3 is TGCAGTGCCCCTGTTCCAGGGAGCGGGGAGCTGTTTTTT.

The CDR3 DNA is TGTGCCAGCAGTACCGGGACAGACTATGGCTACACCTTC. It is translated as CASSTGTDYGYTF. The chain links TRBV6-5 to TRBJ1-2, with TRBD1 matching 7 bases. J gave up 3 bases and V 5 bases, and 3 bases lay outside the gene matches. Germline values: CDR1 MNHEY, CDR2 SVGAGI. There are 13 residues in the CDR3.

V and J are TRBV28 and TRBJ2-7; D is uncertain. This CDR3 is 14 amino acids long. Per germline, CDR1 MDHEN and CDR2 SYDVKM. Trimming pared 5 bases from V and 2 bases from J, leaving 13 bases between. The CDR3 is CASSNLAPTYEQYF. CDR3 DNA: TGTGCCAGCAGTAACCTGGCACCTACCTACGAGCAGTACTTC.

This sequence joins TRBV20-1 and TRBJ2-1; D ambiguous. The CDR3 has 14 amino acids. V lost 1 base and J lost 4, with 11 bases in between. From germline, CDR1 is DFQATT and CDR2 SNEGSKA (reference sequence). The CDR3 protein is CSARGLDHYNEQFF. CDR3 in DNA: TGCAGTGCTAGAGGGCTAGACCATTACAATGAGCAGTTCTTC.

In regard to this clonotype: One base away lies a much larger clone, so this may be a sequencing read error. This chain uses TRBV7-2 with TRBJ2-1; tentative D call: TRBD1 (7 bases). This CDR3 contains 16 residues. Per the germline V gene, CDR1 is SGHTA and CDR2 is FQGNSA. V was clipped by 9 bases and J by 1 base, with 19 bases between them. The chain's CDR3 is CASKPRGAWSYNEQFF. The CDR3 DNA is TGTGCCAGTAAACCCAGGGGGGCTTGGTCCTACAATGAGCAGTTCTTC.

This clonotype occurred a few times. The chain has TRBV20-1 and TRBJ1-2; 9 positions agree with TRBD1. Per the germline V gene, CDR1 is DFQATT and CDR2 is SNEGSKA (reference sequence). The CDR3 contains 16 residues. Losses at the gene ends were 5 bases for V and 1 base for J; bases not matched to a gene: 11. As DNA, the CDR3 is TGCAGTGCTCGTCCCGGGACAGGGATCCGTAACTATGGCTACACCTTC. Protein sequence: CSARPGTGIRNYGYTF.

As to this clonotype: Germline is not matched at one junction end, which may reflect a read error. The chain has TRBV7-2 and TRBJ2-7; D is uncertain. The CDR3 consists of 13 residues. Germline CDR1 and CDR2: SGHTA and FQGNSA. The chain's CDR3 is CASTLESSYEQYF. CDR3 nucleotide sequence: TGTGCCAGCACCTTAGAGAGCTCCTACGAGCAGTACTTC.

V and J are TRBV2 and TRBJ1-6; D not resolved. The germline CDR1 and CDR2 sequences are SNHLY and FYNNEI. Trimming removed 7 bases from V and 6 bases from J, with 10 bases in between. The CDR3 contains 13 residues. This CDR3 reads CASTVQPNSPLHF. The CDR3 coding sequence is TGTGCCAGCACCGTCCAGCCTAATTCACCCCTCCACTTT.

The CDR3 region has the DNA TGTGCCACCAGTGACTGGGGAAGGGGGTCGAACACCGGGGAGCTGTTTTTT. It is translated as CATSDWGRGSNTGELFF. The chain recombines TRBV24-1 with TRBJ2-2, with D possibly being TRBD1 (6 bases). Trimming left V 4 bases short and J 0 bases short, with 14 bases between. This CDR3 has 17 residues. CDR1 and CDR2 (germline): KGHDR, SFDVKD.

This chain links TRBV4-2 with TRBJ1-6; no firm D call. Germline V gene lookup returns CDR1 LGHNA and CDR2 YNFKEQ. The CDR3 runs to 14 residues. Trimming removed 1 base at V and 10 bases at J, with 11 bases between. The CDR3 region has the DNA TGTGCCAGCAGCCAAGCCAATCCGAGCTCACCCCTCCACTTT. Translation gives CASSQANPSSPLHF.

This sequence joins TRBV12-3 or TRBV12-4 and TRBJ1-4, with D unresolved. Deletions cut 6 bases from V and 4 bases from J, with 12 bases between. This CDR3 region has 14 residues. CDR3 region: CASRTRGINEKLFF. CDR3 coding DNA: TGTGCCAGCAGGACGCGGGGAATTAATGAAAAACTGTTTTTT.